Presented here are 30 T cell receptor beta chains from one specimen sequenced in a study of CD8 T cells in Susac syndrome. Random hexamers were used to reverse transcribe roughly 0.45 to 1 ug of RNA. One entry per CDR3 protein, called by TCRdb with MiXCR from the immunoSEQ multiplex PCR reads. The sample lists more than 200,000 distinct CDR3 sequences, just over 90% occurring once. The specimen was CD4+ T cells from PBMCs. The receptors stem from a human donor with multiple sclerosis.

Here the CDR3 DNA reads TGTGCCAGCAGTGACGGGAGGGCCGCAGATACGCAGTATTTT. This sequence encodes CASSDGRAADTQYF. The V gene is TRBV2, the J gene TRBJ2-3; 8 bases map to TRBD2. Germline CDR1 reads SNHLY; CDR2 reads FYNNEI. This CDR3 region has 14 residues. The trim removed 3 bases at V and 4 bases at J, leaving 3 bases unmatched.

This chain uses TRBV6-1 with TRBJ2-1; 9 nucleotides agree with TRBD1. V was clipped by 7 bases and J by 4 bases; unmatched bases: 8. The CDR3 runs 15 residues. Per germline, CDR1 MNHNS and CDR2 SASEGT. DNA of the CDR3: TGTGCCAGCATTCCGGACAGGGGCCGTTACAATGAGCAGTTCTTC. Translated, it gives CASIPDRGRYNEQFF.

The CDR3: CASSDRTGLNEQFF. DNA of the CDR3: TGTGCCAGCAGTGACCGGACAGGATTAAATGAGCAGTTCTTC. The chain recombines TRBV6-4 with TRBJ2-1; TRBD1 aligns across 7 bases. This CDR3 is 14 amino acids long. The trim removed 2 bases at V and 7 bases at J, leaving 5 bases unmatched. Germline assignment: CDR1 MRHNA and CDR2 SNTAGT.

The chain employs TRBV25-1 and TRBJ2-1; no clear D. Looked up from germline, CDR1 is MGHDK and CDR2 is SYGVNS. V dropped 3 bases and J dropped 15 bases, with 12 bases sitting between them. CDR3 length: 11 amino acids. The CDR3 DNA sequence: TGTGCCAGCAGTGAGATTCATGAGGCGTTCTTC. Amino acid sequence: CASSEIHEAFF.

V gene TRBV30 combines with J gene TRBJ2-7, with D unclear. V was clipped by 0 bases and J by 1 base, with 16 bases between them. CDR3 length: 16 amino acids. The V gene's germline CDR1 is GTSNPN and CDR2 SVGIG (reference sequence). The DNA for the CDR3 is TGTGCCTGGAGTGTACTTGTCGGGTTTTCTTCCTACGAGCAGTACTTC. It is translated as CAWSVLVGFSSYEQYF.

This rearrangement joins TRBV10-3 to TRBJ1-3; TRBD1 aligns across 9 bases. Losses at the gene ends were 7 bases for V and 1 base for J; bases not matched to a gene: 8. This CDR3 has 16 amino acids. Germline V CDR1 and CDR2: ENHRY, SYGVKD. CDR3 in amino acids: CAITNRQGESGNTIYF. The CDR3, as DNA: TGTGCCATCACGAACCGACAGGGGGAATCTGGAAACACCATATATTTT.

The chain carries TRBV24-1 and TRBJ2-1; no reliable D call. The CDR3 is 14 residues long. V lost 6 bases, J lost 6 bases, and 14 bases lay in between. Germline V lookup: CDR1 KGHDR, CDR2 SFDVKD. The CDR3 nucleotides read TGTGCCACCAGTCGGGCAGCCACGGGCAATGAGCAGTTCTTC. This codes for CATSRAATGNEQFF.

V gene TRBV4-1 combines with J gene TRBJ2-1; D gene ambiguous. From germline, CDR1 is MGHRA and CDR2 YSYEKL. The length of the CDR3 is 17 residues. Trimming cost V 1 base and J 0 bases, with 13 bases left between them. CDR3 amino acids: CASSQGVSRSSYNEQFF. Here the CDR3 DNA reads TGCGCCAGCAGCCAAGGGGTTTCCAGAAGCTCCTACAATGAGCAGTTCTTC.

This clonotype was seen just once. The chain has TRBV29-1 and TRBJ2-5; 7 positions agree with TRBD1. The CDR3 is 12 residues long. Germline assignment: CDR1 SQVTM and CDR2 ANQGSEA. Germline trimming cut 6 bases from V and 5 bases from J; bases unmatched to any gene: 6. DNA for the CDR3: TGCAGCGTGGAGGACAGGACGGAGACCCAGTACTTC. Translated: CSVEDRTETQYF. The complete variable domain, with remaining parts taken from reference TRBV29-1 and TRBJ2-5, reads SAVISQKPSRDICQRGTSLTIQCQVDSQVTMMFWYRQQPGQSLTLIATANQGSEATYESGFVIDKFPISRPNLTFSTLTVSNMSPEDSSIYLCSVEDRTETQYFGPGTRLLVL.

V is TRBV29-1 and J is TRBJ2-5; TRBD1 matches 10 bases. There are 13 residues in the CDR3. With V trimmed by 4 bases and J by 5 bases, 4 bases remained unmatched. The germline CDR1 and CDR2 sequences are SQVTM and ANQGSEA. The CDR3 DNA is TGCAGCGTTGCCCGGACAGGGGGTGAGACCCAGTACTTC. Residues: CSVARTGGETQYF.

The chain joins TRBV30 to TRBJ2-5, with 7 bases lining up with TRBD1. Trimming took 7 bases from V and 1 from J; bases not matched to a gene: 15. CDR3 length: 16 residues. The germline V gene encodes CDR1 GTSNPN and CDR2 SVGIG (reference sequence). CDR3: CAYNLGQGVSQETQYF. The CDR3 bases are TGTGCCTATAACCTGGGGCAGGGGGTGAGCCAAGAGACCCAGTACTTC.

The V and J genes are TRBV7-2 and TRBJ1-2; D remains unclear. Germline V CDR1 and CDR2: SGHTA, FQGNSA. The CDR3 contains 14 residues. Trimming removed 2 bases from V and 7 bases from J, with 14 bases in between. The CDR3 loop reads CASSLNWGNGGYTF. The CDR3 nucleotides are TGTGCCAGCAGCTTAAATTGGGGAAACGGTGGCTACACCTTC.

The rearrangement links TRBV29-1 to TRBJ1-1; TRBD1 agrees at 7 bases. Germline CDR1 and CDR2: SQVTM and ANQGSEA. The CDR3 has 14 amino acids. V shed 6 bases and J 1 base; nucleotides not matched to a gene: 8. CDR3 loop: CSVERQGGNTEAFF. In DNA, the CDR3 is TGCAGCGTGGAACGACAGGGAGGGAACACTGAAGCTTTCTTT. The complete variable domain, with remaining parts taken from reference TRBV29-1 and TRBJ1-1, reads SAVISQKPSRDICQRGTSLTIQCQVDSQVTMMFWYRQQPGQSLTLIATANQGSEATYESGFVIDKFPISRPNLTFSTLTVSNMSPEDSSIYLCSVERQGGNTEAFFGQGTRLTVV.

The sample holds one count of this clonotype. The chain combines TRBV6-6 with TRBJ1-1, with 8 bases fitting TRBD1. J was trimmed by 1 base and V by 7 bases; bases with no gene match: 2. Germline lookup yields CDR1 MNHNY and CDR2 SVGAGI (reference sequence). The CDR3 is made up of 13 amino acids. CDR3 sequence: CASTGQGNTEAFF. The CDR3 DNA sequence: TGTGCCAGCACCGGACAGGGGAACACTGAAGCTTTCTTT.

This clonotype was found once. The chain is built from TRBV3-1 and TRBJ2-3; D perhaps matches TRBD2 (5 bases). CDR1 is LGHDT and CDR2 is YNNKEL in the germline V gene (reference sequence). The CDR3 sequence is 13 residues long. V lost 7 bases and J 4 bases, leaving 12 bases between the germline ends. DNA of the CDR3: TGTGCCAGCACGGTAGGAGGAGCAGATACGCAGTATTTT. Protein sequence: CASTVGGADTQYF.

The CDR3 DNA follows: TGTGCCAGCAGTCGGGGGGGAGAAGGGGAGCTGTTTTTT. It yields the protein CASSRGGEGELFF. The gene calls are TRBV6-6 and TRBJ2-2; 8 positions agree with TRBD2. Germline CDR1 reads MNHNY; CDR2 reads SVGAGI (reference sequence). CDR3 size: 13 residues. Trimming cost V 5 bases and J 8 bases; bases outside gene matches: 4.

CDR3: CASGVGNQPQHF. The CDR3 nucleotides read TGTGCCAGCGGGGTGGGCAATCAGCCCCAGCATTTT. The chain recombines TRBV27 with TRBJ1-5; D unresolved. The CDR3 extends over 12 amino acids. Deletions cut 8 bases from V and 2 bases from J, with 7 bases between. The germline gives CDR1 MNHEY, CDR2 SMNVEV (reference sequence).

The chain links TRBV5-8 to TRBJ2-4; possibly TRBD1 or TRBD2 for D (5 bases each). Deletions cut 0 bases from V and 3 bases from J, with 10 bases between. Germline V lookup: CDR1 SGHTS, CDR2 YDEGEE. This CDR3 spans 15 amino acids. In nucleotides, the CDR3 is TGTGCCAGCAGCTTGGGTGGGGGAAGCAAAAACATTCAGTACTTC. Amino acids: CASSLGGGSKNIQYF.

This clonotype appeared once. The rearrangement uses TRBV20-1 and TRBJ1-6; D gene uncertain. The CDR3 covers 16 residues. V was pared by 2 bases and J by 8 bases, with 19 bases between. Germline CDR1 DFQATT, CDR2 SNEGSKA (reference sequence). This CDR3 is CSARPGEGRNHSPLHF. CDR3 coding DNA: TGCAGTGCTAGACCGGGCGAGGGAAGAAACCATTCACCCCTCCACTTT.

The rearrangement joins TRBV15 to TRBJ2-7; D unclear. This CDR3 spans 12 amino acids. The germline gives CDR1 LNHNV, CDR2 YYDKDF (reference sequence). V was shortened by 0 bases and J by 4 bases, with 4 bases between the two germline ends. CDR3 loop: CATSRDAYEQYF. CDR3 bases: TGTGCCACCAGCAGAGATGCTTACGAGCAGTACTTC.

The chain uses TRBV19 and TRBJ1-4, with 12 bases identical to TRBD1. CDR1 is LNHDA and CDR2 is SQIVND in the germline V gene (reference sequence). With 6 bases clipped from V and 4 bases from J, the junction kept 9 bases outside the gene matches. The CDR3 spans 17 residues. CDR3 nucleotides: TGTGCCAGTAGACCGGGGACAGGGGGCTTCGTTAATGAAAAACTGTTTTTT. It codes for CASRPGTGGFVNEKLFF.

This chain links TRBV30 with TRBJ1-6; D is unresolved. Germline values: CDR1 GTSNPN, CDR2 SVGIG (reference sequence). Deletions cut 2 bases from V and 9 bases from J, with 8 bases between. This CDR3 region has 12 residues. CDR3 nucleotide sequence: TGTGCCTGGAGTAAACGGGCTTCACCCCTCCACTTT. The encoded protein is CAWSKRASPLHF.

The chain joins TRBV7-9 to TRBJ1-3; D is unresolved. This CDR3 has 16 amino acids. The germline V gene encodes CDR1 SEHNR and CDR2 FQNEAQ (reference sequence). Trimming took 5 bases from V and 0 from J, leaving 14 bases between them. Here the CDR3 DNA reads TGTGCCAGCAGCCCTCTTGACGGCAGCTCTGGAAACACCATATATTTT. Amino acids: CASSPLDGSSGNTIYF.

Worth noting for this clonotype: At one end, the junction sequence differs from germline, possibly due to a read error. The chain recombines TRBV13 with TRBJ1-2; D call uncertain. The CDR3 runs 11 residues. The germline V gene has CDR1 PRHDT and CDR2 FYEKMQ (reference sequence). The CDR3 region has the DNA TGTGCCAGCAGCTTAGGGCAGATCGGAAACTTC. This sequence encodes CASSLGQIGNF.

V is TRBV4-1 and J is TRBJ2-1, with a possible D match to TRBD2 (6 bases). V was cut by 2 bases and J by 3 bases, with 14 bases left in between. The germline gives CDR1 MGHRA, CDR2 YSYEKL. The CDR3 totals 16 residues. CDR3 residues: CASSQPGTGVYNEQFF. The CDR3 DNA sequence: TGCGCCAGCAGCCAACCCGGGACTGGGGTCTACAATGAGCAGTTCTTC.

The chain carries TRBV4-1 and TRBJ2-5; 9 nucleotides align to TRBD2. Germline trimming cut 4 bases from V and 4 bases from J; bases unmatched to any gene: 7. This CDR3 has 15 residues. Germline V gene lookup returns CDR1 MGHRA and CDR2 YSYEKL. This CDR3 is CASSLSGTSRETQYF. The CDR3 DNA reads TGCGCCAGCAGCCTAAGCGGGACTAGCAGAGAGACCCAGTACTTC.

V usage is TRBV5-1 and J usage is TRBJ1-1, with 9 nucleotides matching TRBD1. The V gene end was trimmed by 4 bases and the J gene end by 3 bases; junction bases not matched to a gene: 4. Germline CDR1 reads SGHRS; CDR2 reads YFSETQ. The CDR3 is 14 residues long. CDR3 sequence (DNA): TGCGCCAGCAGCCTGAGACAGGGGGACACTGAAGCTTTCTTT. Encoded protein: CASSLRQGDTEAFF.

The chain joins TRBV28 to TRBJ2-4; D unresolved. This CDR3 region has 13 residues. V was trimmed by 5 bases and J by 8 bases, leaving 13 bases between them. The germline CDR1 and CDR2 sequences are MDHEN and SYDVKM. The CDR3 loop reads CASSLPDRDIQYF. The CDR3 DNA sequence: TGTGCCAGCAGTCTTCCCGACCGGGACATTCAGTACTTC.

The chain combines TRBV12-3 or TRBV12-4 with TRBJ1-6; 7 nucleotides align to TRBD1. CDR3 length: 16 residues. Trimming cost V 7 bases and J 11 bases; bases outside gene matches: 17. CDR3 in amino acids: CASTSGGTDGSPPLHF. The DNA for the CDR3 is TGTGCCAGCACCTCCGGGGGGACAGACGGCTCTCCACCCCTCCACTTT.

The rearrangement joins TRBV3-1 to TRBJ2-1; D ambiguous. This CDR3 spans 17 amino acids. Trimming took off 0 bases at V and 0 bases at J, with 12 bases between the two ends. Germline CDR1 reads LGHDT; CDR2 reads YNNKEL (reference sequence). The CDR3 loop is CASSQDGDFRSYNEQFF. DNA of the CDR3: TGTGCCAGCAGCCAAGATGGCGACTTTCGCTCCTACAATGAGCAGTTCTTC.